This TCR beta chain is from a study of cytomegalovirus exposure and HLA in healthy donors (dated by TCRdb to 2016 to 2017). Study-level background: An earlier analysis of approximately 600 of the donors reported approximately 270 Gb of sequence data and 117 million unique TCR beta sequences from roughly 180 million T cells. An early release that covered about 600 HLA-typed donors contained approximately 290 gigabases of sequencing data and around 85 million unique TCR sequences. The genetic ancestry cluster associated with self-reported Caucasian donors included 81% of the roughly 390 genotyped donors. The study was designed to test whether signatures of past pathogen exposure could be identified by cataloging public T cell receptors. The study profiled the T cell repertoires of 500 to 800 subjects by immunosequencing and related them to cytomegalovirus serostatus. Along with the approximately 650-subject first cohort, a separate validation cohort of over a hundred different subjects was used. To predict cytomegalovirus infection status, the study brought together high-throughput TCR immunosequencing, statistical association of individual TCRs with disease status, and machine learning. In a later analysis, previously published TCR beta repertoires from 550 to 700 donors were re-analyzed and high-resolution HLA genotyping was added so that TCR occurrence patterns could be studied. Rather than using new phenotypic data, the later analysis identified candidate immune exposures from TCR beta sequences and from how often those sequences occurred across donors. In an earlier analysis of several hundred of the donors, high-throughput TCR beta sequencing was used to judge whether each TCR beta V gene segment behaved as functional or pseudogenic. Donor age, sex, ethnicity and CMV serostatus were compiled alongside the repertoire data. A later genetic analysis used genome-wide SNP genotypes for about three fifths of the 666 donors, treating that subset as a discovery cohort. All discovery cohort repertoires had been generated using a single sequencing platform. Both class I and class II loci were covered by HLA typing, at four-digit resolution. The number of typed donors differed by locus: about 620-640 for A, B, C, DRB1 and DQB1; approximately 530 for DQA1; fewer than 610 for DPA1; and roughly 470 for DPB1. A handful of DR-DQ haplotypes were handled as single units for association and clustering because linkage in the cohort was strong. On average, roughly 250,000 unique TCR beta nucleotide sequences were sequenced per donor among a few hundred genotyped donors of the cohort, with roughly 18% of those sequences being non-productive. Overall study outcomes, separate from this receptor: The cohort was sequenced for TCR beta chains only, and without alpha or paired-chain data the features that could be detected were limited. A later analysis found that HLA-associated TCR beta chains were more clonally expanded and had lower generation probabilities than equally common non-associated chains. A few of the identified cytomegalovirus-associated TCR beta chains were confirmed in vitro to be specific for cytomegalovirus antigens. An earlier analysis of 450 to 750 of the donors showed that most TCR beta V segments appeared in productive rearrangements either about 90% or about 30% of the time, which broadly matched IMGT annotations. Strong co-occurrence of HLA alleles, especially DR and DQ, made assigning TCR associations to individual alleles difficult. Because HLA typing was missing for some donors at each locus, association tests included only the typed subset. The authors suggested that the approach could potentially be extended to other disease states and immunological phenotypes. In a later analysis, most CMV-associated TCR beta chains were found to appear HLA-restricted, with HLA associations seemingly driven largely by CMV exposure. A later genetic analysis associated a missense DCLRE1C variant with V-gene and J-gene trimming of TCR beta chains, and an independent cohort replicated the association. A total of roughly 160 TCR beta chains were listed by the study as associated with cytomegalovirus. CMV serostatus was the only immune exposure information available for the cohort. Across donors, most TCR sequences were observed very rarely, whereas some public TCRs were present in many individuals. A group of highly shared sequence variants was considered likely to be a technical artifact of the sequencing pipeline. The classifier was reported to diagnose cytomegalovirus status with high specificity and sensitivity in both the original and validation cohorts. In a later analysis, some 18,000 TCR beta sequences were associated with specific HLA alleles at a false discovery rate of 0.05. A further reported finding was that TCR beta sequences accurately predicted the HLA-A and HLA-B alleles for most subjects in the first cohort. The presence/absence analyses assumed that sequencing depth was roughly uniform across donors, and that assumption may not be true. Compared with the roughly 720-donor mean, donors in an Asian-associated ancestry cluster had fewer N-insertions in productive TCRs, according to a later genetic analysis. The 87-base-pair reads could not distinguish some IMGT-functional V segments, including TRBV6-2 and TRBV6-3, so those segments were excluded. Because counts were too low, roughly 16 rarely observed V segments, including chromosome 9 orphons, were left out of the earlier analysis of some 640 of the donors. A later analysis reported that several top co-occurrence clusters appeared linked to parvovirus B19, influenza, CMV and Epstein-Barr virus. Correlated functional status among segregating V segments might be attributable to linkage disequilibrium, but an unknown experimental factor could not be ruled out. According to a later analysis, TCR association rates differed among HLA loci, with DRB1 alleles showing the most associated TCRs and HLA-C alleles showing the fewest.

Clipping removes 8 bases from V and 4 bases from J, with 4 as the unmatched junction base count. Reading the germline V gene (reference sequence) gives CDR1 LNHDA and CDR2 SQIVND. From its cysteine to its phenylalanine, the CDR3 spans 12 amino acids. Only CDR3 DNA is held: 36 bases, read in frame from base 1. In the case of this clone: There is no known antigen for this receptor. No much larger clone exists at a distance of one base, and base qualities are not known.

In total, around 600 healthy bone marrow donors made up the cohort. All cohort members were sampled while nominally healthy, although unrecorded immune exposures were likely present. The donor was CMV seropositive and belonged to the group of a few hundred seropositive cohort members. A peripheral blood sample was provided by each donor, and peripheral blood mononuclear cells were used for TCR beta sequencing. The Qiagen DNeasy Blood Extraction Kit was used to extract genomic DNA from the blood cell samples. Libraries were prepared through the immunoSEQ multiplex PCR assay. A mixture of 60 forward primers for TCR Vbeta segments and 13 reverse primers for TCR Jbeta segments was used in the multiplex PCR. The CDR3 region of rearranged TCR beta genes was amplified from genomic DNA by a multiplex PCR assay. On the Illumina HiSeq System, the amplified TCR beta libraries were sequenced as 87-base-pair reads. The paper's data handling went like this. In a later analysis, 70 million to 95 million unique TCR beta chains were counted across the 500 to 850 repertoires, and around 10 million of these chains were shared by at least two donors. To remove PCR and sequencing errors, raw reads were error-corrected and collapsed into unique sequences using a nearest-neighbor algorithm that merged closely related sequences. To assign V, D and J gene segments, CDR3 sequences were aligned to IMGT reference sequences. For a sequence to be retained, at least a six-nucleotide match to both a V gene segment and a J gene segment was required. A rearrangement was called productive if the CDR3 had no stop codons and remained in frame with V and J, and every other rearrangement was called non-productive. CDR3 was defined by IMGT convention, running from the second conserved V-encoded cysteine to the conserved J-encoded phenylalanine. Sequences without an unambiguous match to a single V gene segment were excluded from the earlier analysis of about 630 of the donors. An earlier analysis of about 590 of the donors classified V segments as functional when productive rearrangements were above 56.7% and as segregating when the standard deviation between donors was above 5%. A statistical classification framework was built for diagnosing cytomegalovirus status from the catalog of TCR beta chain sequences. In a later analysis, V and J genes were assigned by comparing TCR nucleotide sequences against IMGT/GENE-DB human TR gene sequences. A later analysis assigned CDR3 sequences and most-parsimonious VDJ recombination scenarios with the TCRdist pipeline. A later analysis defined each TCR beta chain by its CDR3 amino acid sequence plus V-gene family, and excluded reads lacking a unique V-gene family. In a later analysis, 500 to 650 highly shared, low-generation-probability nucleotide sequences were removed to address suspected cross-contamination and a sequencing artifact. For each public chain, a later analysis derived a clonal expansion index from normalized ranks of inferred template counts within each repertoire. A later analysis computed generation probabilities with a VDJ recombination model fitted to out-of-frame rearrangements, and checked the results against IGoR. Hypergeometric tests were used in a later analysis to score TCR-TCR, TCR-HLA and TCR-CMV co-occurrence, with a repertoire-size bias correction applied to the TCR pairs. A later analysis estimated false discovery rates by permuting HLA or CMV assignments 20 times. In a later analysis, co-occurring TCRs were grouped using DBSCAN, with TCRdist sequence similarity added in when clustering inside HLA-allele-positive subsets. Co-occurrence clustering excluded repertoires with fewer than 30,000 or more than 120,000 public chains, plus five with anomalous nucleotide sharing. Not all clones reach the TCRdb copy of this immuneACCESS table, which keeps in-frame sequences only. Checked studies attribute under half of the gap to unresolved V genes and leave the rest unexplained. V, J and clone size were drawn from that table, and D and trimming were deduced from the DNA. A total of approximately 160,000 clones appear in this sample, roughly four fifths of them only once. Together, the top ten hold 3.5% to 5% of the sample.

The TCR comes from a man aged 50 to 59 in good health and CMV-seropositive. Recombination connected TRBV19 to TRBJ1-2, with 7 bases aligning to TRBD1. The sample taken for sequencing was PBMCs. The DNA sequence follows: TGTGCCAGTGGGGGACAGCTCTATGGCTACACCTTC. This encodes CASGGQLYGYTF.